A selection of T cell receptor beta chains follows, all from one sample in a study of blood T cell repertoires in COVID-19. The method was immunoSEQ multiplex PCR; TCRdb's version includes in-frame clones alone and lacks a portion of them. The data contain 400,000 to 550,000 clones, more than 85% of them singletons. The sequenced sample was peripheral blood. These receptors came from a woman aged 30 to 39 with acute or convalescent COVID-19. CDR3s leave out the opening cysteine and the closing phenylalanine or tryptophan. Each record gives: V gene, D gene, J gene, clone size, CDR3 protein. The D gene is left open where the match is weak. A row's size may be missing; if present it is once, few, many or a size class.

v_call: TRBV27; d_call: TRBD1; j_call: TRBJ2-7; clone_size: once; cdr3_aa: ASSSSGGSYEQY
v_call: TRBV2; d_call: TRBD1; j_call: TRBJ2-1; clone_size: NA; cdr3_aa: ASRKDRENEQF
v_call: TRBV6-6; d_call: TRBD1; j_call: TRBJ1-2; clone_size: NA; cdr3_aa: ASRETGDDGYT
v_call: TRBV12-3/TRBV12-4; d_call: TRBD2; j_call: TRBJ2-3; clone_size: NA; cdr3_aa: ASSMTSGGTQY
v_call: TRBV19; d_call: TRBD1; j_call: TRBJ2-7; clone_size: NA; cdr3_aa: ASGTGRTYEQY
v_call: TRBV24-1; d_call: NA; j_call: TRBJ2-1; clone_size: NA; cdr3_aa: ATSARAKSSYNEQF
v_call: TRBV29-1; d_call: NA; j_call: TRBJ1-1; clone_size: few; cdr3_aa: SVAQGMNTEAF
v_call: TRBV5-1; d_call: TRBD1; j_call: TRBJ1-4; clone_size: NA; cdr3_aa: ASSLFRGADNEKLF
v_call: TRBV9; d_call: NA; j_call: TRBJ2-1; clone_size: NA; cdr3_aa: ASSAAGESYNEQF
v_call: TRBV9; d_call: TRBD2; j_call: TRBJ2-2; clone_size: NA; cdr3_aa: ASSDSGGTGELF
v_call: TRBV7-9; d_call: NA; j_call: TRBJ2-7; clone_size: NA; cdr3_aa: ASSLDGRGEQY
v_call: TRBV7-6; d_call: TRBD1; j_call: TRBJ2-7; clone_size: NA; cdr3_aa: ASSLESSEGQGPYEQY
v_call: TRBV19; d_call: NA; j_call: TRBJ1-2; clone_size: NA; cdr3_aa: AAAFGTTTGYT
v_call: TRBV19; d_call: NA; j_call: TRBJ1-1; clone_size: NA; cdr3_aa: ASSIGPEAF
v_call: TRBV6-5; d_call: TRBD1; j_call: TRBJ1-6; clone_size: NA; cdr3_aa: ASSLFTGGNSPLH
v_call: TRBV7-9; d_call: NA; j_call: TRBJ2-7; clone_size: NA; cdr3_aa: ASSQWGSDSYEQY
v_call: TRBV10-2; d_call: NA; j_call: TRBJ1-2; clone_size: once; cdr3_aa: ASRPSQANYGYT
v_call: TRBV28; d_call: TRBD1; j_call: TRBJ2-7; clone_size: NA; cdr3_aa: ASSGRDSYYEQY
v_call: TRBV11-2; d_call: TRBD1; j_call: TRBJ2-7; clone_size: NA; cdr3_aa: ASSWGQGSYEQY
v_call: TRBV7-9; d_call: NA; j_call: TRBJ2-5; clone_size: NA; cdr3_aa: ASRPPFTGTSETQY
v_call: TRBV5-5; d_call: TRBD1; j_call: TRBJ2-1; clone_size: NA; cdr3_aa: ASSFTTSGTGGRNEQF
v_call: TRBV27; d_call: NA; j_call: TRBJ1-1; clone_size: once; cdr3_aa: ASSLQLNTEAF
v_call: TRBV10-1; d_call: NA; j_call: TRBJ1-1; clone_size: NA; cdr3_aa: ASSQNRGAGNTEAF
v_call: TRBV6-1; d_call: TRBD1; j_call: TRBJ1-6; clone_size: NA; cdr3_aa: ASSVKTGTGNSPLH
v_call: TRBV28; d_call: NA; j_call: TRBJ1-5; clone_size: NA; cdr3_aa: ASRRTDYSNQPQH
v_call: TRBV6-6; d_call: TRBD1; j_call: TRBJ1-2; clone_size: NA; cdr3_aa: ASSRTGAASRNYGYT
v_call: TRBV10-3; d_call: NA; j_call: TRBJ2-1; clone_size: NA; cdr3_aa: AISAALIEQF
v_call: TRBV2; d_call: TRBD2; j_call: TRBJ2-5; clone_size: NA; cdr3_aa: ASSDRGGETQY
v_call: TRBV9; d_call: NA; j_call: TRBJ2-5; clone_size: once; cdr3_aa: ASSVGTNQETQY
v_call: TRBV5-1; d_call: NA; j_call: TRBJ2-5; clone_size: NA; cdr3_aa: ASSRTTAQETQY
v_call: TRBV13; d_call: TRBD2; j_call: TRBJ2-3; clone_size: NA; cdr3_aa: ASSTRTGLAGGYHTQY
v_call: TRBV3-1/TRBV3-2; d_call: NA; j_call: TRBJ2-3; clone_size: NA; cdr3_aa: ASSHRHPDTQY
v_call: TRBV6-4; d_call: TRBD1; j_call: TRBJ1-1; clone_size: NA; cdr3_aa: ASSDSDRRVTEAF
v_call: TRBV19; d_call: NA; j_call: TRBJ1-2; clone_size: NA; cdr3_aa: ASSIDINYGYT
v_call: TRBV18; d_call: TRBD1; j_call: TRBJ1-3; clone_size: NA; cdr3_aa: ASSISGQALYSGNTIY
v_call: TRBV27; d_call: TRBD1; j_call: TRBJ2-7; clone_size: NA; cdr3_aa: ASSLLRQGYEQY
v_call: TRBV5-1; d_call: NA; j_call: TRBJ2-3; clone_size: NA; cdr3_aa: ASSFGGLGTDTQY
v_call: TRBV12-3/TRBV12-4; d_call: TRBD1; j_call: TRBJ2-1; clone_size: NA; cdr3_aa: ASSRAGGEQF
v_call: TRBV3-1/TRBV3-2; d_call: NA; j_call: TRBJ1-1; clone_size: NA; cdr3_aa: ASSPLTEAF
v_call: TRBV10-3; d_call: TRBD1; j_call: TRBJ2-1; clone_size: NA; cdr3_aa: AISRDRGRDEQF
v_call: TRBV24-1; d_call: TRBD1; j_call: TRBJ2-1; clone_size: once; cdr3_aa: ATSDIRQGAYNEQF
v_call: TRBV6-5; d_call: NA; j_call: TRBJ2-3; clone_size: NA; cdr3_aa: ASSYAAEVDTQY
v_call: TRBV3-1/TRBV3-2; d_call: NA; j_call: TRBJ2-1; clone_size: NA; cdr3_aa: ASTTWARGFDEQF
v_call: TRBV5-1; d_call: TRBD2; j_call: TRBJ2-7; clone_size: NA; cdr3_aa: ASGPGREIAYEQY
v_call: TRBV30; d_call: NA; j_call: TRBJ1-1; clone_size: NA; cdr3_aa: AWSYGGQIPEAF
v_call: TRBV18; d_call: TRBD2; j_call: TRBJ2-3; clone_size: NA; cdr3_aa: ASSSRLAGGEDTQY
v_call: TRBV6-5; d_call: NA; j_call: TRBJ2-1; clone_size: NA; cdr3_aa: ASYRDYGSLNEQF
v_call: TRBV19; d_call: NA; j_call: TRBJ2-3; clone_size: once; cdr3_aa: ASSSLLEVDTQY
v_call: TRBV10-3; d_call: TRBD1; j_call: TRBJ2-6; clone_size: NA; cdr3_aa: AISAEGAGANVLT
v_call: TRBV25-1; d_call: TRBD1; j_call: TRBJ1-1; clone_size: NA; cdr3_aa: ASSARPGQKSTEAF
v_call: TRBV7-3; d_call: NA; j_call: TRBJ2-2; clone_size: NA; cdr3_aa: ASSLGFGGNTGELF
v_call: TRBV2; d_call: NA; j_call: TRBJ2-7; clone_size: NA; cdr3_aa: ASSDVDEQY
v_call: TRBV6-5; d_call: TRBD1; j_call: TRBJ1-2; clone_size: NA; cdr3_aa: ASSQTGDYGYT